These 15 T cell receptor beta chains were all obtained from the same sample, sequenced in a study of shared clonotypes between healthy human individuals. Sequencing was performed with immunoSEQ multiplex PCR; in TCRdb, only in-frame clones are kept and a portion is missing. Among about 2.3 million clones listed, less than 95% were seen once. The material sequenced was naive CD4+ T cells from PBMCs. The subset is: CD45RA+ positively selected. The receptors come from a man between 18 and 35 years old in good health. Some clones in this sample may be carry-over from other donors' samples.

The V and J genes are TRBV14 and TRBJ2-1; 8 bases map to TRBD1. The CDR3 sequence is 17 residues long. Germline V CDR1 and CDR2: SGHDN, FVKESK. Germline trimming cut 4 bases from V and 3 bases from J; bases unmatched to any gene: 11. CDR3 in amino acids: CASSPRIGTGGYNEQFF. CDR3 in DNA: TGTGCCAGCAGCCCAAGGATTGGTACAGGGGGCTACAATGAGCAGTTCTTC. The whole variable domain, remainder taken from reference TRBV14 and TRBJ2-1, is EAGVTQFPSHSVIEKGQTVTLRCDPISGHDNLYWYRRVMGKEIKFLLHFVKESKQDESGMPNNRFLAERTGGTYSTLKVQPAELEDSGVYFCASSPRIGTGGYNEQFFGPGTRLTVL.

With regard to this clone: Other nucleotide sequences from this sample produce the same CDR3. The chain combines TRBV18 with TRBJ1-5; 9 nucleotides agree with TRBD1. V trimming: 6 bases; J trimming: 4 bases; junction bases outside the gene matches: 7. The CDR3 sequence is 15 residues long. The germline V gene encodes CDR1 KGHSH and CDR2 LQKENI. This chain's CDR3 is CASSRPGTGNQPQHF. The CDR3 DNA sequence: TGTGCCAGCTCCCGTCCCGGGACAGGGAATCAGCCCCAGCATTTT.

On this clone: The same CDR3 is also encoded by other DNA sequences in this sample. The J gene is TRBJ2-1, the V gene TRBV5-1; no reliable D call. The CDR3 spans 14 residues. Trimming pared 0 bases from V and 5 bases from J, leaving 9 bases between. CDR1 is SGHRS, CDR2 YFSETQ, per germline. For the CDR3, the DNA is TGCGCCAGCAGCTTGGGGACGTCAGACAATGAGCAGTTCTTC. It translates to CASSLGTSDNEQFF.

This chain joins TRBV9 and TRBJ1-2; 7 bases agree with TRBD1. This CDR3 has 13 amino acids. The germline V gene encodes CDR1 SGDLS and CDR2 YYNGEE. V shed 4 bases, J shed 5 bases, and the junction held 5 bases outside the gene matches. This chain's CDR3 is CASSQGQVYGYTF. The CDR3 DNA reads TGTGCCAGCAGCCAAGGACAGGTTTATGGCTACACCTTC.

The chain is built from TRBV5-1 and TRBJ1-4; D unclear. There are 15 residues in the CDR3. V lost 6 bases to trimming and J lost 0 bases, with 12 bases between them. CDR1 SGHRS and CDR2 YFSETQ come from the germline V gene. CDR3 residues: CASTPGSATNEKLFF. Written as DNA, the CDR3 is TGCGCCAGCACCCCTGGCAGTGCAACTAATGAAAAACTGTTTTTT.

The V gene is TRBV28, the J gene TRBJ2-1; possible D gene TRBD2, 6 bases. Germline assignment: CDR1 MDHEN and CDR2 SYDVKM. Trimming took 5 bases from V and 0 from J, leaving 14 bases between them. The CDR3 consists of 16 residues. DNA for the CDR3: TGTGCCAGCAGTCCGACCGGAGGGAGCTCCTACAATGAGCAGTTCTTC. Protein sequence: CASSPTGGSSYNEQFF.

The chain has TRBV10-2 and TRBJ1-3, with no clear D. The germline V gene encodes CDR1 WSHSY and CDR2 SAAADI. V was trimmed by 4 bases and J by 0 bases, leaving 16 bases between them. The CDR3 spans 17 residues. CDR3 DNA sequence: TGCGCCAGCAGTGCCGTCTACGGGTGGAGCTCTGGAAACACCATATATTTT. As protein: CASSAVYGWSSGNTIYF.

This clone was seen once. The DNA of the CDR3 is TGTGCCAGCAGTGAAGTGCGGTTTTTCCCCTCTGGAAACACCATATATTTT. Protein product: CASSEVRFFPSGNTIYF. This rearrangement joins TRBV2 to TRBJ1-3; D unclear. Deletions cut 1 base from V and 0 bases from J, with 13 bases between. This CDR3 has 17 amino acids. Germline assignment: CDR1 SNHLY and CDR2 FYNNEI. Full variable domain (rest looked up from reference TRBV2 and TRBJ1-3): EPEVTQTPSHQVTQMGQEVILRCVPISNHLYFYWYRQILGQKVEFLVSFYNNEISEKSEIFDDQFSVERPDGSNFTLKIRSTKLEDSAMYFCASSEVRFFPSGNTIYFGEGSWLTVV.

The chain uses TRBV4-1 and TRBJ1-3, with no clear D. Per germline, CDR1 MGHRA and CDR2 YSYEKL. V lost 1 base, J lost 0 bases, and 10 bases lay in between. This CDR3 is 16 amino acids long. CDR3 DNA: TGCGCCAGCAGCCAAGTTGCCGGGCTCTCTGGAAACACCATATATTTT. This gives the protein CASSQVAGLSGNTIYF.

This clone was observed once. The CDR3 DNA follows: TGTGCCATCGGAGAGCATGGGGCCACTAATGAAAAACTGTTTTTT. This gives the protein CAIGEHGATNEKLFF. The V call is TRBV28, the J call TRBJ1-4, with D possibly matching TRBD1 (5 bases). Germline CDR1 and CDR2: MDHEN and SYDVKM. The CDR3 covers 15 residues. Trimming left V 10 bases short and J 2 bases short, with 17 bases between.

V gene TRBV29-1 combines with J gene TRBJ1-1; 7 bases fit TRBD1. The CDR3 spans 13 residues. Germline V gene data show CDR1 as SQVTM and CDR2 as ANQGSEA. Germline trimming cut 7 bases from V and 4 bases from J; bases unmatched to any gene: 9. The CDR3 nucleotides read TGCAGCGGCAGGGGGTATCGGGGCACTGAAGCTTTCTTT. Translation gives CSGRGYRGTEAFF.

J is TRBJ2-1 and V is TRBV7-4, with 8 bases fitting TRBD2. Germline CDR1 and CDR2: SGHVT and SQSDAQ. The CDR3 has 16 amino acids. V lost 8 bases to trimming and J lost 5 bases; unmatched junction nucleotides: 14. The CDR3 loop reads CASPSRASGRNNEQFF. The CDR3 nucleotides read TGTGCCAGCCCTTCGCGGGCCAGCGGGAGAAACAATGAGCAGTTCTTC.

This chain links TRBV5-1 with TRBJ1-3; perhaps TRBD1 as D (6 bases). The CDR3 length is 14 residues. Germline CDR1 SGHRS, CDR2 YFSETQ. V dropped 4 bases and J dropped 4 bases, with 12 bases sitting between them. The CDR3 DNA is TGCGCCAGCAGCGGTACAGACAGGGGAAACACCATATATTTT. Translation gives CASSGTDRGNTIYF.

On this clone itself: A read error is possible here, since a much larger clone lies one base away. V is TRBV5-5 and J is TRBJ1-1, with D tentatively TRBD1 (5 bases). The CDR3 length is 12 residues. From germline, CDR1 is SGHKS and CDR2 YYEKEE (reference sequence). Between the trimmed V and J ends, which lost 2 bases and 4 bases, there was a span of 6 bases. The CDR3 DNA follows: TGTGCCAGCAGCTTTAGGGGCACTGAAGCTTTCTTT. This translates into CASSFRGTEAFF.

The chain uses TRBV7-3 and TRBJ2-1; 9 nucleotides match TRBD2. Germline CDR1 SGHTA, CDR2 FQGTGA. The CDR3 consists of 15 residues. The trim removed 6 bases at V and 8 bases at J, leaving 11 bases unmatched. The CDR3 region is CASSFSGRPSDEQFF. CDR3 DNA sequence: TGTGCCAGCAGTTTCAGCGGGAGGCCTTCAGATGAGCAGTTCTTC.